Detailed here is one TCR beta chain. The CDR3 sequence is 15 residues long. The germline V gene has CDR1 LNHNV and CDR2 YYDKDF (reference sequence). Trimming pared 5 bases from V and 5 bases from J, leaving 17 bases between. Under the authors' procedure: By means of reference gene primer amplification, nucleated cell counts were estimated. Repertoires were generated with immunoSEQ multiplex PCR, while TCRdb's copy carries only in-frame clones and drops some. V, J and clone size are those of that table, while D and trimming were read from the DNA. The table records fewer than 120,000 clones, about 75% of them present only once. This sample was included in a study of blood T cell repertoires in COVID-19. About the research overall: Donors in the United States, Italy and Spain gave samples during acute or convalescent COVID-19. PBMCs, B-cell-depleted T cells, or T cells were the source of the cDNA or gDNA that made up the material.

The chain combines TRBV15 with TRBJ2-3; maybe TRBD2 (6 bases). Sequenced input: peripheral blood. The sequence derives from a woman of 80 years or more with active or convalescent COVID-19. This CDR3 is CATSFSSGEQDTQYF. CDR3 DNA sequence: TGTGCCACCAGCTTTAGCTCGGGGGAGCAAGATACGCAGTATTTT. Supplemented by reference TRBV15 and TRBJ2-3, the full variable domain reads DAMVIQNPRYQVTQFGKPVTLSCSQTLNHNVMYWYQQKSSQAPKLLFHYYDKDFNNEADTPDNFQSRRPNTSFCFLDIRSPGLGDTAMYLCATSFSSGEQDTQYFGPGTRLTVL.